This T cell receptor (beta chain) was obtained from a study of T cell responses to AZD1222 COVID-19 vaccine. Regarding this clone: The antigen remains unidentified.

The table came from immunoSEQ multiplex PCR; TCRdb's copy has only in-frame clones and leaves some out. The data hold about 93,000 clones, with roughly nine tenths observed a single time. General observations from the study: Repertoires were obtained only post-peak T cell response. Mapped onto spike, vaccine-associated CD4 TCRs spanned it and were dominant at 160-218 and 743-854. Most donors were white British and more were female, and clonal diversity was possibly underestimated. Spike-specific TCR breadth and depth grew following two AZD1222 doses.

Germline-derived CDR1 and CDR2 are SGHTS and YDEGEE. V was shortened by 6 bases and J by 7 bases, with 13 bases between the two germline ends. This CDR3 region has 12 residues. The TCR comes from an adult who received the AZD1222 COVID-19 vaccine. The sample was peripheral blood, taken 28 days after the second AZD1222 dose. The V gene is TRBV5-8, the J gene TRBJ1-1; D remains unclear. The CDR3 DNA is TGTGCCAGCACTCGTGTGCAGATTGAAGCTTTCTTT. Translation gives CASTRVQIEAFF.